This T cell receptor (beta chain) was identified during a study of T cells in Graves' hyperthyroidism and ophthalmopathy. From RNA transcripts, TCR beta CDR3 regions were amplified. RT-PCR in the first round (using the HTBI primer set) targeted the TCR CDR3. Using its own MiXCR run on the multiplex PCR reads, TCRdb lists one record per CDR3 protein. The sample contains 600,000 or so distinct CDR3 sequences, around 45% of which appear only once. Graves' hyperthyroidism was deemed stable absent ophthalmopathy progression within 18 months. Patients aged 18 to 65 with hyperthyroidism were newly diagnosed, with duration under 2 months. Uncontrolled infection, other autoimmune disease, pregnancy and lactation each barred patients from inclusion. This clonotype turned up a few times. Its antigen is not identified. Findings and limits, study-wide: A model of 13 V-J features distinguished ophthalmopathy from stable hyperthyroidism.

CDR3 length: 14 residues. Germline V gene lookup returns CDR1 ENHRY and CDR2 SYGVKD. The trim removed 4 bases at V and 3 bases at J, leaving 4 bases unmatched. Sequencing used peripheral blood or thyroid tissue (not recorded which). This clonotype was obtained from a woman between 18 and 30 years old with Graves' hyperthyroidism. This chain joins TRBV10-3 and TRBJ2-7, with 9 bases aligning to TRBD1. The CDR3 bases are TGTGCCATCAGTGTGACAGGGGGAGGCTACGAGCAGTACTTC. Translation gives CAISVTGGGYEQYF.